This entry lists 23 T cell receptor beta chains sequenced from one sample in a study of T cell responses to AZD1222 COVID-19 vaccine. Sequencing used immunoSEQ multiplex PCR; TCRdb keeps in-frame clones, though not all of them. The sample contains around 92,000 clones, about nine tenths of which appear only once. The sample in question was peripheral blood, obtained on day 0 of AZD1222 vaccination. These TCRs come from an adult in good health.

The chain couples TRBV19 to TRBJ2-7; possibly TRBD1 for D (6 bases). The V gene lost 5 bases and the J gene lost 2 bases, with 10 bases spanning the gap. Looked up from germline, CDR1 is LNHDA and CDR2 is SQIVND (reference sequence). The CDR3 contains 13 residues. The CDR3 region has the DNA TGTGCCAGTAGTTACCGGGACACCTACGAGCAGTACTTC. Translating it yields CASSYRDTYEQYF.

This clone is a singleton in its sample. CDR3 amino acids: CASRETRWQPQHF. The CDR3 bases are TGTGCCAGTAGAGAGACCCGTTGGCAGCCCCAGCATTTT. This chain uses TRBV19 with TRBJ1-5; D gene ambiguous. Germline V gene data show CDR1 as LNHDA and CDR2 as SQIVND (reference sequence). V lost 6 bases and J 7 bases, leaving 13 bases between the germline ends. The CDR3 runs to 13 residues.

This chain uses TRBV7-2 with TRBJ2-5; D is ambiguous. Trimming stripped 3 bases from V and 5 bases from J, with 10 bases between. There are 13 residues in the CDR3. The germline gives CDR1 SGHTA, CDR2 FQGNSA. The CDR3 region is CASSFAGEETQYF. CDR3 sequence (DNA): TGTGCCAGCAGCTTTGCTGGTGAGGAGACCCAGTACTTC.

The chain employs TRBV5-1 and TRBJ1-2; a weak D match, TRBD1 (6 bases). Looked up from germline, CDR1 is SGHRS and CDR2 is YFSETQ. CDR3 length: 14 residues. Trimming removed 7 bases at V and 2 bases at J, with 15 bases between. The CDR3 reads CASDTGTQNYGYTF. The CDR3 DNA reads TGCGCCAGCGATACCGGGACACAGAACTATGGCTACACCTTC.

The J gene is TRBJ2-7, the V gene TRBV7-2; D remains unclear. Trimming stripped 5 bases from V and 3 bases from J, with 17 bases between. Germline-derived CDR1 and CDR2 are SGHTA and FQGNSA. The length of the CDR3 is 15 residues. In nucleotides, the CDR3 is TGTGCCAGCAGCCCGACCGAGTCTAACTTCTACGAGCAGTACTTC. It yields the protein CASSPTESNFYEQYF.

In this sample, this clone turned up once. The chain carries TRBV20-1 and TRBJ1-1; the D gene is possibly TRBD1 (5 bases). This CDR3 region has 10 residues. In germline, CDR1 is DFQATT, CDR2 SNEGSKA (reference sequence). The CDR3 sequence is CRAPGPGAFF. The CDR3 coding sequence is TGCAGAGCCCCCGGGCCAGGGGCTTTCTTT.

The chain joins TRBV19 to TRBJ1-5; 9 nucleotides match TRBD1. Germline V gene sequence: CDR1 LNHDA, CDR2 SQIVND (reference sequence). The CDR3 runs to 16 residues. V lost 3 bases and J lost 3; bases outside the gene matches: 6. The CDR3 here is CASSMGTGPPNQPQHF. In nucleotides, the CDR3 is TGTGCCAGTAGTATGGGGACAGGGCCGCCCAATCAGCCCCAGCATTTT.

The chain uses TRBV23-1 and TRBJ1-4; D might be TRBD1 (5 bases). TRBV23-1 is an ORF; its function is uncertain. V was shortened by 4 bases and J by 2 bases, with 17 bases between the two germline ends. The CDR3 loop spans 17 amino acids. This CDR3 reads CASSPSGLAGTNEKLFF. Written as DNA, the CDR3 is TGCGCCAGCAGTCCCTCCGGTTTGGCAGGGACTAATGAAAAACTGTTTTTT.

V is TRBV27 and J is TRBJ2-6; no clear D. This CDR3 is 17 amino acids long. CDR1 and CDR2 (germline): MNHEY, SMNVEV (reference sequence). V was shortened by 6 bases and J by 0 bases, with 15 bases between the two germline ends. The CDR3 sequence is CASRQIARSSGANVLTF. The CDR3 bases are TGTGCCAGCAGGCAGATAGCACGGAGCTCTGGGGCCAACGTCCTGACTTTC.

The chain employs TRBV3-1 (or the pseudogene TRBV3-2) and TRBJ2-7; no definite D call. Trimming pared 4 bases from V and 3 bases from J, leaving 16 bases between. The CDR3 has 15 residues. CDR1 and CDR2 from the germline V gene are LGHDT and YNNKEL (reference sequence). The CDR3 protein is CASSPSSGFNYEQYF. CDR3 sequence (DNA): TGTGCCAGCAGCCCATCGTCGGGTTTTAACTACGAGCAGTACTTC.

Here the CDR3 DNA reads TGCGCCAGCACCGTAAGCTCCTACAATGAGCAGTTCTTC. This encodes CASTVSSYNEQFF. The chain carries TRBV5-1 and TRBJ2-1; no clear D. This CDR3 is 13 amino acids long. Germline V CDR1 and CDR2: SGHRS, YFSETQ. The V end lost 6 bases, the J end lost 0 bases, and 7 bases lay between the germline ends.

This chain connects TRBV30 to TRBJ1-5; 8 bases agree with TRBD1. V lost 0 bases to trimming and J lost 3 bases; unmatched junction nucleotides: 4. CDR1 and CDR2 from the germline V gene are GTSNPN and SVGIG (reference sequence). The CDR3 totals 15 residues. CDR3 sequence reads: CAWSVWDRYNQPQHF. CDR3 DNA sequence: TGTGCCTGGAGTGTCTGGGACAGGTACAATCAGCCCCAGCATTTT.

This chain joins TRBV28 and TRBJ1-4, with D possibly matching TRBD1 (5 bases). Germline V gene lookup returns CDR1 MDHEN and CDR2 SYDVKM. The CDR3 covers 15 residues. Between the trimmed V and J ends, which lost 2 bases and 0 bases, there was a span of 7 bases. Here the CDR3 reads CASSLAGATNEKLFF. The CDR3 coding sequence is TGTGCCAGCAGTTTAGCGGGGGCAACTAATGAAAAACTGTTTTTT.

The chain has TRBV2 and TRBJ2-2; TRBD1 aligns across 10 bases. Germline V gene data show CDR1 as SNHLY and CDR2 as FYNNEI. V lost 6 bases, J lost 5 bases, and 6 bases stayed unmatched. CDR3 length: 15 amino acids. The chain's CDR3 is CASRSGTGATGELFF. The CDR3 nucleotides are TGTGCCAGCAGATCCGGGACAGGGGCTACCGGGGAGCTGTTTTTT.

The rearrangement joins TRBV6-1 to TRBJ1-1; no definite D call. The V gene lost 2 bases and the J gene lost 0 bases, with 10 bases spanning the gap. CDR3 length: 15 residues. Germline assignment: CDR1 MNHNS and CDR2 SASEGT. The CDR3 DNA is TGTGCCAGCAGTGAACAGGACGGTATGAACACTGAAGCTTTCTTT. Protein product: CASSEQDGMNTEAFF.

V usage is TRBV3-1 (or the pseudogene TRBV3-2) and J usage is TRBJ2-7; D is unclear. Germline V gives CDR1 LGHDT, CDR2 YNNKEL (reference sequence). V was pared by 0 bases and J by 0 bases, with 9 bases between. This CDR3 has 15 residues. DNA for the CDR3: TGTGCCAGCAGCCAAGACGGTACTTACTCCTACGAGCAGTACTTC. Translation gives CASSQDGTYSYEQYF.

The V gene is TRBV19, the J gene TRBJ1-1; weak D call: TRBD1 (5 bases). V dropped 5 bases and J dropped 1 base, with 14 bases sitting between them. The germline V gene encodes CDR1 LNHDA and CDR2 SQIVND (reference sequence). The CDR3 is made up of 15 amino acids. CDR3 DNA: TGTGCCAGTAGTCCCAGCCGCAGGGAGAACACTGAAGCTTTCTTT. The encoded protein is CASSPSRRENTEAFF.

This chain connects TRBV5-4 to TRBJ2-1, with D perhaps matching TRBD2 (5 bases). The CDR3 is made up of 15 amino acids. V was trimmed by 1 base and J by 6 bases, leaving 14 bases between them. Germline lookup yields CDR1 SGHNT and CDR2 YYREEE (reference sequence). The CDR3 spells CASSLPGSRRNEQFF. Written as DNA, the CDR3 is TGTGCCAGCAGCTTGCCGGGGTCAAGACGCAATGAGCAGTTCTTC.

V gene TRBV6-5 combines with J gene TRBJ1-6, with TRBD1 matching 7 bases. The V and J ends lost 6 bases and 5 bases, in that order; junction bases with no gene match: 4. Germline V gene lookup returns CDR1 MNHEY and CDR2 SVGAGI. The CDR3 is 14 amino acids. The CDR3 sequence is CASSKGQNNSPLHF. Written as DNA, the CDR3 is TGTGCCAGCAGCAAGGGACAGAATAATTCACCCCTCCACTTT.

This chain links TRBV18 with TRBJ2-3; D is unresolved. V lost 4 bases and J 5 bases, leaving 16 bases between the germline ends. The CDR3 has 15 amino acids. The germline CDR1 and CDR2 sequences are KGHSH and LQKENI. The CDR3 nucleotides read TGTGCCAGCTCACTTTTAGCTAACCTGGGAGATACGCAGTATTTT. Amino acids: CASSLLANLGDTQYF.

J is TRBJ1-2 and V is TRBV29-1, with a possible D match to TRBD1 (6 bases). CDR1 SQVTM and CDR2 ANQGSEA come from the germline V gene. The CDR3 totals 12 residues. V gave up 6 bases and J gave up 3 bases, with 11 bases separating them. The DNA for the CDR3 is TGCAGCGTAAAAGACAGGTACTATGGCTACACCTTC. Protein: CSVKDRYYGYTF.

The chain has TRBV28 and TRBJ2-6; 9 bases are shared with TRBD2. The CDR3 covers 15 residues. J was trimmed by 2 bases and V by 6 bases; bases with no gene match: 2. Germline CDR1 and CDR2: MDHEN and SYDVKM. The CDR3: CASSQRGAGANVLTF. DNA for the CDR3: TGTGCCAGCAGCCAGCGGGGGGCTGGGGCCAACGTCCTGACTTTC.

The chain combines TRBV3-1 (or the pseudogene TRBV3-2) with TRBJ1-2; tentatively, D is TRBD1 (6 bases). This CDR3 has 14 amino acids. Per the germline V gene, CDR1 is LGHDT and CDR2 is YNNKEL (reference sequence). Between the trimmed V and J ends, which lost 6 bases and 8 bases, there was a span of 19 bases. The CDR3 protein is CASRTGSTFLGYTF. As DNA, the CDR3 is TGTGCCAGCAGAACAGGGTCAACTTTTCTCGGCTACACCTTC.